These T cell receptor beta chains were read from a single sample in a study of vaccination and CD4 T cells after COVID-19. The antigens for these receptors are not known. Each CDR3 protein gets one entry after TCRdb re-called the PCR reads with MiXCR. The repertoire includes about 8,300 distinct CDR3 sequences, approximately 53% of them detected once, and less than 25% sits in the top ten. The specimen was CD4+ T cells from blood, cultured in vitro. The receptors stem from a human donor in good health. CDR3s include the opening cysteine and the closing phenylalanine or tryptophan. D genes are given only for firm matches. Clone sizes are given selectively: once, few, many, or a class where the clone is expanded.

size: few; J: TRBJ2-1; V: TRBV20-1; D: NA; DNA: TGCAGTGCGGGGCGCCCCCGGGGTGAGCAGTTCTTC; CDR3: CSAGRPRGEQFF
size: few; J: TRBJ1-2; V: TRBV20-1; D: TRBD1; DNA: TGCAGTGCTCCGACAGGGGTAGAGTATGGCTACACCTTC; CDR3: CSAPTGVEYGYTF
size: NA; J: TRBJ2-6; V: TRBV7-2; D: NA; DNA: TGTGCCAGCAGCTACAGGGCTGGGGCCAACGTCCTGACTTTC; CDR3: CASSYRAGANVLTF
size: NA; J: TRBJ1-1; V: TRBV5-1; D: TRBD1; DNA: TGCGCCAGCAGCTATGGGACAGCGAACACTGAAGCTTTCTTT; CDR3: CASSYGTANTEAFF
size: NA; J: TRBJ2-7; V: TRBV5-1; D: TRBD2; DNA: TGCGCCAGCAGCCTTGGGACTAGCGGGGGCTACGAGCAGTACTTC; CDR3: CASSLGTSGGYEQYF
size: NA; J: TRBJ2-5; V: TRBV5-1; D: NA; DNA: TGCGCCAGCAGCTTGGGGGGCGGGACCCACCAAGAGACCCAGTACTTC; CDR3: CASSLGGGTHQETQYF
size: NA; J: TRBJ2-1; V: TRBV30; D: TRBD2; DNA: TGTGCCTGGAGCGCTAGCGGGAGGTTCCACAATGAGCAGTTCTTC; CDR3: CAWSASGRFHNEQFF
size: NA; J: TRBJ1-6; V: TRBV6-1; D: TRBD1; DNA: TGTGCCAGCAGAGTTACAGGGGGCGCCCATAATTCACCCCTCCACTTT; CDR3: CASRVTGGAHNSPLHF
size: NA; J: TRBJ1-4; V: TRBV27; D: NA; DNA: TGTGCCACCTCAACTGAGGGAGTCGGGGAGGAAAAACTGTTTTTT; CDR3: CATSTEGVGEEKLFF
size: NA; J: TRBJ1-5; V: TRBV18; D: NA; DNA: TGTGCCAGCTCACCCCAGGGGTCCGGTCAGCCCCAGCATTTT; CDR3: CASSPQGSGQPQHF
size: NA; J: TRBJ2-5; V: TRBV7-9; D: NA; DNA: TGTGCCAGCAGCCCGCAGGACGCCCAGTACTTC; CDR3: CASSPQDAQYF
size: NA; J: TRBJ1-2; V: TRBV25-1; D: NA; DNA: TGTGCCAGCAGTGACTCCGGGACGGCGTATGGCTACACCTTC; CDR3: CASSDSGTAYGYTF
size: few; J: TRBJ2-6; V: TRBV2; D: NA; DNA: TGTGCCAGCAGTAAACAACTCTCTGGGGCCAACGTCCTGACTTTC; CDR3: CASSKQLSGANVLTF
size: NA; J: TRBJ2-2; V: TRBV11-3; D: NA; DNA: TGTGCCAGCAGCCACAAGGGTTTCTATGGCGGGGAGCTGTTTTTT; CDR3: CASSHKGFYGGELFF
size: NA; J: TRBJ1-6; V: TRBV20-1; D: NA; DNA: TGCAGTGCTAGAGGGGCAGGGATTCTTGGGTCACCCCTCCACTTT; CDR3: CSARGAGILGSPLHF
size: few; J: TRBJ2-7; V: TRBV20-1; D: NA; DNA: TGCAGTGCTAGTCTCCCCGGTACCTACGAGCAGTACTTC; CDR3: CSASLPGTYEQYF
size: few; J: TRBJ2-5; V: TRBV5-4; D: NA; DNA: TGTGCCAGCAGGGTGGAGGGGAGGCAAGAGACCCAGTACTTC; CDR3: CASRVEGRQETQYF
size: NA; J: TRBJ1-1; V: TRBV6-5; D: TRBD1; DNA: TGTGCCAGCAGTTACTCTACAGGGGCCCCGAACACTGAAGCTTTCTTT; CDR3: CASSYSTGAPNTEAFF
size: NA; J: TRBJ2-4; V: TRBV7-2; D: TRBD2; DNA: TGTGCCAGCAGCTCGAAGACTAGCGGGCCTCCCTTGGTGGGAAACATTCAGTACTTC; CDR3: CASSSKTSGPPLVGNIQYF
size: few; J: TRBJ2-7; V: TRBV20-1; D: TRBD1; DNA: TGCAGTGCCCACCGGGCAGGGGGCAACGAGCAGTACTTC; CDR3: CSAHRAGGNEQYF
size: few; J: TRBJ2-3; V: TRBV7-2; D: NA; DNA: TGTGCCAGCAGCCCAGACCACGGGGGCACAGATACGCAGTATTTT; CDR3: CASSPDHGGTDTQYF
size: few; J: TRBJ1-6; V: TRBV27; D: NA; DNA: TGTGCCAGCAGTTTACTCCAACAGGGTATCCATAATTCACCCCTCCACTTT; CDR3: CASSLLQQGIHNSPLHF
size: NA; J: TRBJ2-5; V: TRBV7-2; D: NA; DNA: TGTGCCAGCAGCTTAGTCGCCGGGAACGGAGAGACCCAGTACTTC; CDR3: CASSLVAGNGETQYF
size: few; J: TRBJ2-5; V: TRBV20-1; D: NA; DNA: TGCAGTGCTAGCTCGGGGGTCCAAGAGACCCAGTACTTC; CDR3: CSASSGVQETQYF
size: NA; J: TRBJ1-2; V: TRBV30; D: NA; DNA: TGTGCCTGGACAGGTGGGGCAGGCTCCAACTATGGCTACACCTTC; CDR3: CAWTGGAGSNYGYTF
size: NA; J: TRBJ2-2; V: TRBV7-2; D: TRBD2; DNA: TGTGCCAGCAGCTTACTACTAGCGGGGGGGCCTCTGAACACCGGGGAGCTGTTTTTT; CDR3: CASSLLLAGGPLNTGELFF
size: NA; J: TRBJ1-5; V: TRBV6-5; D: NA; DNA: TGTGCCAGCAGTTACTCTGTAGATCAGCCCCAGCATTTT; CDR3: CASSYSVDQPQHF
size: NA; J: TRBJ2-4; V: TRBV10-3; D: TRBD2; DNA: TGTGCCATCAGTGAGACTAGCGGGGGGGCTGTAAACATTCAGTACTTC; CDR3: CAISETSGGAVNIQYF
size: NA; J: TRBJ1-2; V: TRBV18; D: NA; DNA: TGTGCCAGCCAGGAGACGGGAGTTTATGGCTACACCTTC; CDR3: CASQETGVYGYTF
size: NA; J: TRBJ2-3; V: TRBV30; D: TRBD2; DNA: TGTGCCTGGAGTGTAAGCGGGAACACAGATACGCAGTATTTT; CDR3: CAWSVSGNTDTQYF
size: NA; J: TRBJ1-5; V: TRBV21-1; D: NA; DNA: TGTGCCAGCAGCACACGACAGGGTAATCAGCCCCAGCATTTT; CDR3: CASSTRQGNQPQHF
size: NA; J: TRBJ2-7; V: TRBV25-1; D: NA; DNA: TGTGCCAGCAGCGCCCGGTTAGGAAGCTCCTACGAGCAGTACTTC; CDR3: CASSARLGSSYEQYF
size: NA; J: TRBJ2-7; V: TRBV19; D: NA; DNA: TGTGCCAGTAGTATTATTCAGGGAGGAGAGCAGTACTTC; CDR3: CASSIIQGGEQYF
size: NA; J: TRBJ2-7; V: TRBV2; D: NA; DNA: TGTGCCAGCACCGCCTCCTCCTACGAGCAGTACTTC; CDR3: CASTASSYEQYF
size: NA; J: TRBJ1-2; V: TRBV11-2; D: NA; DNA: TGTGCCAGCAGCTCCCGATTGTGGGAAGACTATGGCTACACCTTC; CDR3: CASSSRLWEDYGYTF
size: medium-sized; J: TRBJ2-2; V: TRBV7-2; D: NA; DNA: TGTGCCAGCAGCTTAAATCGGGAGCTGTTTTTT; CDR3: CASSLNRELFF
size: once; J: TRBJ2-7; V: TRBV19; D: TRBD1; DNA: TGTGCCAGTAGGAAGAGACAGGGTGTCTCCTACGAGCAGTACTTC; CDR3: CASRKRQGVSYEQYF
size: NA; J: TRBJ2-7; V: TRBV20-1; D: NA; DNA: TGCAGTGCTAGCCCCCTAATCAACTACGAGCAGTACTTC; CDR3: CSASPLINYEQYF
size: NA; J: TRBJ2-7; V: TRBV20-1; D: NA; DNA: TGCAGTGCCCTGGGCCCGCAAATTAGCTCCTACGAGCAGTACTTC; CDR3: CSALGPQISSYEQYF